The subject of this entry is one T cell receptor (beta chain). Antigen specificity is unknown. The sequenced template was cDNA made from the entire isolated RNA. Approximately 3.6 million reads, on average, came from each naive, central memory and regulatory T cell sample. Profiling relied on immunoSEQ multiplex PCR, and the TCRdb table lists in-frame clones only, not all of them. This sample has around 170,000 clones, with about 10% found just once. It was via CD45RO/CCR7/CD25/CD127/CD95/CD27 that CD4+ naive, central memory, regulatory and stem cell-like memory cells were sorted. Deletions cut 1 base from V and 6 bases from J, with 10 bases between. The CDR3 has 14 amino acids. Germline assignment: CDR1 SGHTA and CDR2 FQGNSA. The data belong to a study of beta chain features in type 1 diabetes. Study observations and caveats: The similarity of naive, central memory and Treg TCRB repertoires appeared greater among patients than among healthy donors. There was a moderate but significant shortening of TCRB CDR3s in all four CD4+ subsets of Type 1 diabetes patients.

This sequence originates from a woman in her twenties or thirties with type 1 diabetes. This chain connects TRBV7-2 to TRBJ2-1; D gene ambiguous. Sequences were obtained from central memory CD4+ T cells from blood. CDR3 protein: CASSLGKRLNEQFF. CDR3 sequence (DNA): TGTGCCAGCAGCTTAGGCAAGCGCCTCAATGAGCAGTTCTTC.